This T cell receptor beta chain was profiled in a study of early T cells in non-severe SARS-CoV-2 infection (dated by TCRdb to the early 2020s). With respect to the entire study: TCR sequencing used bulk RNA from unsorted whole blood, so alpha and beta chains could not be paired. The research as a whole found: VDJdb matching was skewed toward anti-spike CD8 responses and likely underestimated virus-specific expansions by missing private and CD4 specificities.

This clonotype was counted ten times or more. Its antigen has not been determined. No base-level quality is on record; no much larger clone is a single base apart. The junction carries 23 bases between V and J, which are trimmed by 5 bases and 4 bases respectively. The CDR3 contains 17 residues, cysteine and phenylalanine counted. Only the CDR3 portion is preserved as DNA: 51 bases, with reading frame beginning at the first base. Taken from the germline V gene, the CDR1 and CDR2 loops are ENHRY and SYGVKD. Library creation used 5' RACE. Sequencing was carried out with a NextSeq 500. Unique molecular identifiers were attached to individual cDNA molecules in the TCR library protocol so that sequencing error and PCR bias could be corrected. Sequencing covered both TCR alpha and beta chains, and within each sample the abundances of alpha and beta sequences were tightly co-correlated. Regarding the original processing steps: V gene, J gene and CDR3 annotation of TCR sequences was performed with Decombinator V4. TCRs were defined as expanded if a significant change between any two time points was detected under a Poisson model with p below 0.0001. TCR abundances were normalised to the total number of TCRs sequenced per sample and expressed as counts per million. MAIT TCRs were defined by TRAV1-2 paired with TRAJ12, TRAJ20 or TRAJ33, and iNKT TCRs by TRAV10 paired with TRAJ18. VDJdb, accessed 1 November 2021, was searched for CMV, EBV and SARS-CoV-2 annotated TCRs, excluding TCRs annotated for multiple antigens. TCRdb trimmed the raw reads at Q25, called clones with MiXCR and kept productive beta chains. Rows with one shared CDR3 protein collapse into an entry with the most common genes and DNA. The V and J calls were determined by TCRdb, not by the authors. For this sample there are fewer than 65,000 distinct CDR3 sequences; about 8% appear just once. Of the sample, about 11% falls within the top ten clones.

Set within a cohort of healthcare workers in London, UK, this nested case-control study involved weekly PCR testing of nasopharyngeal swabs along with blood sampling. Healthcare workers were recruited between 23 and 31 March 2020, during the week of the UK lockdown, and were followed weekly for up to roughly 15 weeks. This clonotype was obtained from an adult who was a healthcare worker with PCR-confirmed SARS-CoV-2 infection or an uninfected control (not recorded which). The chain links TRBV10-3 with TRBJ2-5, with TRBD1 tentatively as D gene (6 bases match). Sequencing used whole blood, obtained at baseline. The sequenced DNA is TGTGCCATCAGTTTCGAAGGGGAGCAGGGGCCTATAGAGACCCAGTACTTC. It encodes CAISFEGEQGPIETQYF.